What follows are 22 T cell receptor beta chains derived from one specimen sequenced in a study of T cell responses to AZD1222 COVID-19 vaccine (dated by TCRdb to the early 2020s). The library came from the immunoSEQ multiplex PCR assay. TCRdb took over this immuneACCESS table, retaining in-frame rearrangements with V and J assigned. Such tables are incomplete; in checked studies, under half of the missing clones stem from an unresolved V gene, and the remainder is unexplained. In all, the sample holds approximately 150,000 clones, and approximately 89% of those were seen once. The ten largest clones add up to around 1.5% of the sample. In the paper's terms, the time point label means: about 28 days (+/-7) after the second vaccine dose. Source: peripheral blood, taken 28 days after the second AZD1222 dose. The receptors shown here come from an adult who received the AZD1222 COVID-19 vaccine.

The CDR3 DNA reads as TGTGCCAGCAGCACGACCACAGGGTTCCACGAGCAGTACTTC. Amino acid sequence: CASSTTTGFHEQYF. V gene TRBV7-9 combines with J gene TRBJ2-7, with a possible D match to TRBD1 (6 bases). The V and J ends lost 5 bases and 5 bases respectively, with 16 bases between them. Germline lookup yields CDR1 SEHNR and CDR2 FQNEAQ (reference sequence). The CDR3 loop spans 14 amino acids. The whole variable domain, remainder taken from reference TRBV7-9 and TRBJ2-7, is DTGVSQNPRHKITKRGQNVTFRCDPISEHNRLYWYRQTLGQGPEFLTYFQNEAQLEKSRLLSDRFSAERPKGSFSTLEIQRTEQGDSAMYLCASSTTTGFHEQYFGPGTRLTVT.

The V call is TRBV4-1, the J call TRBJ1-2; weak D call: TRBD1 (5 bases). CDR1 MGHRA and CDR2 YSYEKL come from the germline V gene. The CDR3 has 14 residues. With 4 bases removed from V and 4 bases from J, the gap between germline ends came to 13 bases. CDR3 nucleotides: TGCGCCAGCAGCCCCTGGACCGGGGGCTATGGCTACACCTTC. It translates to CASSPWTGGYGYTF.

The V call is TRBV24-1, the J call TRBJ1-5, with TRBD1 as a possible D gene (5 bases). CDR1 and CDR2 from the germline V gene are KGHDR and SFDVKD. This CDR3 comprises 15 residues. The V gene lost 3 bases and the J gene lost 5 bases, with 13 bases spanning the gap. CDR3 sequence (DNA): TGTGCCACCAGTGATCCTTCCAGGGAGGATCAGCCCCAGCATTTT. Its translation: CATSDPSREDQPQHF.

The V and J genes are TRBV4-1 and TRBJ2-3, with 7 bases fitting TRBD2. With 1 base clipped from V and 2 bases from J, the junction kept 12 bases outside the gene matches. This CDR3 contains 18 residues. Germline V lookup: CDR1 MGHRA, CDR2 YSYEKL. The CDR3: CASSQAMGGKSLTDTQYF. The CDR3 DNA reads TGCGCCAGCAGCCAAGCAATGGGAGGGAAGTCCCTCACAGATACGCAGTATTTT.

CDR3 loop: CASGKDGYNEQFF. CDR3 in DNA: TGTGCCAGCGGTAAGGATGGCTACAATGAGCAGTTCTTC. This sequence joins TRBV7-8 and TRBJ2-1, with D unresolved. The germline V gene has CDR1 SGHVS and CDR2 FQNEAQ. The CDR3 has 13 residues. Trimming left V 8 bases short and J 3 bases short, with 11 bases between.

The gene calls are TRBV5-1 and TRBJ2-5, with D unresolved. Germline CDR1 reads SGHRS; CDR2 reads YFSETQ. V lost 7 bases, J lost 5 bases, and 12 bases lay in between. The CDR3 is 12 residues long. Written as DNA, the CDR3 is TGCGCCAGCGGAAGTGTACGGGAGACCCAGTACTTC. Translated, it gives CASGSVRETQYF.

The V call is TRBV3-1 (or the pseudogene TRBV3-2), the J call TRBJ2-1, with TRBD2 matching 13 bases. The V gene's germline CDR1 is LGHDT and CDR2 YNNKEL (reference sequence). V was pared by 8 bases and J by 5 bases, with 3 bases of the junction left unmatched. The CDR3 is 14 amino acids. The CDR3 nucleotides read TGTGCCAGCGCCGGGACTAGCGGGAACAATGAGCAGTTCTTC. It translates to CASAGTSGNNEQFF.

V usage is TRBV4-1 and J usage is TRBJ1-4, with 7 bases aligning to TRBD1. The junction had 2 bases not matched to a gene; V was cut back by 0 bases and J by 7 bases. The germline V gene has CDR1 MGHRA and CDR2 YSYEKL. This CDR3 region has 14 residues. Written as DNA, the CDR3 is TGCGCCAGCAGCCAAGACAGGGGGGCTGAAAAACTGTTTTTT. Amino acids: CASSQDRGAEKLFF.

The chain joins TRBV6-4 to TRBJ1-4; D possibly corresponds to TRBD1 (6 bases). With 6 bases removed from V and 5 bases from J, the gap between germline ends came to 16 bases. Germline V gives CDR1 MRHNA, CDR2 SNTAGT. The length of the CDR3 is 15 residues. As DNA, the CDR3 is TGTGCCAGCAGCCAACAAGGGGGGTCAAATGAAAAACTGTTTTTT. It yields the protein CASSQQGGSNEKLFF.

This chain uses TRBV19 with TRBJ2-3; no clear D gene. Germline lookup yields CDR1 LNHDA and CDR2 SQIVND (reference sequence). This CDR3 has 15 amino acids. V lost 2 bases to trimming and J lost 0 bases, with 9 bases between them. The CDR3 coding sequence is TGTGCCAGTAGTATACGGTCTACTAGCACAGATACGCAGTATTTT. It specifies CASSIRSTSTDTQYF.

The chain links TRBV29-1 to TRBJ2-3; D unclear. CDR1 and CDR2 from the germline V gene are SQVTM and ANQGSEA. Trimming cost V 7 bases and J 0 bases, with 14 bases left between them. This CDR3 has 14 residues. The CDR3 coding sequence is TGCAGCGCGTCCGGGCCGTGGAGCACAGATACGCAGTATTTT. It specifies CSASGPWSTDTQYF.

The rearrangement links TRBV4-3 to TRBJ2-1; D perhaps matches TRBD1 (5 bases). Germline V lookup: CDR1 LGHNA, CDR2 YSLEER. Between the trimmed V and J ends, which lost 1 base and 1 base, there was a span of 8 bases. The CDR3 has 15 residues. The CDR3 DNA reads as TGCGCCAGCAGCCAAGGCCAGGGTTCCTACAATGAGCAGTTCTTC. It yields the protein CASSQGQGSYNEQFF.

The chain carries TRBV10-1 and TRBJ1-1, with D maybe TRBD1 (6 bases). Germline CDR1 reads WNHNN; CDR2 reads SYGVQD (reference sequence). Trimming took off 3 bases at V and 10 bases at J, with 21 bases between the two ends. The CDR3 extends over 15 amino acids. The CDR3 spells CASSESGGVFAGAFF. In DNA form, the CDR3 reads TGCGCCAGCAGTGAATCGGGGGGCGTATTCGCCGGAGCTTTCTTT.

J is TRBJ2-1 and V is TRBV7-6, with 8 bases lining up with TRBD1. The V segment lost 1 base and the J segment 9 bases; nucleotides outside the gene matches: 8. The germline CDR1 and CDR2 sequences are SGHVS and FNYEAQ. This CDR3 comprises 15 residues. The CDR3 protein is CASSLGQGIFGEQFF. As DNA, the CDR3 is TGTGCCAGCAGCTTAGGACAGGGGATCTTCGGTGAGCAGTTCTTC.

J is TRBJ2-1 and V is TRBV7-3; 7 nucleotides align to TRBD1. Germline CDR1 SGHTA, CDR2 FQGTGA. Trimming cost V 5 bases and J 8 bases; bases outside gene matches: 3. The CDR3 contains 12 residues. CDR3 region: CASSAGGDEQFF. The CDR3 DNA follows: TGTGCCAGCAGCGCAGGGGGAGATGAGCAGTTCTTC.

The chain couples TRBV19 to TRBJ2-1, with a weak D call TRBD2 (6 bases). Germline CDR1 LNHDA, CDR2 SQIVND (reference sequence). CDR3 size: 16 residues. The V gene lost 4 bases and the J gene lost 0 bases, with 13 bases spanning the gap. The CDR3 DNA reads as TGTGCCAGTAGTACCTTAGCGGCCTACTCCTACAATGAGCAGTTCTTC. This sequence encodes CASSTLAAYSYNEQFF.

V and J are TRBV6-2 or TRBV6-3 and TRBJ2-1; 15 bases fit TRBD2. V shed 6 bases, J shed 0 bases, and the junction held 9 bases outside the gene matches. This CDR3 contains 19 residues. Looked up from germline, CDR1 is MNHEY and CDR2 is SVGEGT. In DNA form, the CDR3 reads TGTGCCAGCAGCGGGAACGGACTAGCGGGAGGGAACTCCTACAATGAGCAGTTCTTC. Its protein product is CASSGNGLAGGNSYNEQFF.

This chain joins TRBV27 and TRBJ1-5, with 7 bases fitting TRBD1. The CDR3 covers 16 residues. V lost 2 bases to trimming and J lost 4 bases; unmatched junction nucleotides: 8. CDR1 MNHEY and CDR2 SMNVEV come from the germline V gene (reference sequence). The CDR3 loop is CASSLGYDRANQPQHF. For the CDR3, the DNA is TGTGCCAGCAGTTTAGGGTATGACAGGGCGAATCAGCCCCAGCATTTT.

The J gene is TRBJ1-1, the V gene TRBV5-1; D is undetermined. CDR3 length: 14 amino acids. Germline loops: CDR1 SGHRS, CDR2 YFSETQ. With 4 bases removed from V and 1 base from J, the gap between germline ends came to 11 bases. The CDR3 region is CASSHDEGNTEAFF. The CDR3 DNA sequence: TGCGCCAGCAGCCACGATGAGGGGAACACTGAAGCTTTCTTT.

The V call is TRBV11-2, the J call TRBJ2-1; TRBD1 is a possible D gene (7 bases). The V gene's germline CDR1 is SGHAT and CDR2 FQNNGV. The V end lost 3 bases, the J end lost 0 bases, and 9 bases lay between the germline ends. This CDR3 contains 15 residues. The CDR3 DNA is TGTGCCAGCAGCTTCCAGGGGGGCTCCTACAATGAGCAGTTCTTC. Amino acids: CASSFQGGSYNEQFF.

This chain joins TRBV7-2 and TRBJ2-3; 11 bases align to TRBD2. CDR3 length: 16 residues. Per germline, CDR1 SGHTA and CDR2 FQGNSA. Trimming removed 1 base from V and 6 bases from J; junction bases left unmatched: 6. CDR3 loop: CASSLGGTSGWDTQYF. In nucleotides, the CDR3 is TGTGCCAGCAGCTTAGGGGGGACTAGCGGTTGGGATACGCAGTATTTT.

The J gene is TRBJ2-1, the V gene TRBV27; 9 bases agree with TRBD1. The CDR3 sequence is 15 residues long. CDR1 MNHEY and CDR2 SMNVEV come from the germline V gene (reference sequence). J was trimmed by 6 bases and V by 4 bases; bases with no gene match: 7. CDR3 sequence: CASSWGQGGGNEQFF. CDR3 nucleotide sequence: TGTGCCAGCAGTTGGGGACAGGGAGGGGGCAATGAGCAGTTCTTC.